Listed below are T cell receptor beta chains from one sample, sequenced in a study of regulatory T cells in long-lasting Graves disease. TCRdb itself ran the multiplex PCR reads through MiXCR, one entry per CDR3 protein. The sample consists of roughly 500,000 distinct CDR3 sequences, roughly 15% of them appearing once. The same specimen was also included in a second study, on T cells in Graves' hyperthyroidism and ophthalmopathy.

Sequences were derived from peripheral blood mononuclear cells (PBMCs), sampled at new diagnosis, from a patient treated with antithyroid drugs. Every receptor here comes from a woman in her 50s with Graves disease. Both conserved end residues are part of each CDR3. A D gene is named only where the DNA matches it firmly. For some rows the clone size is stated as once, few or many, or as a class when expanded; others skip it.

size	V	D	J	DNA	CDR3
many	TRBV7-3	NA	TRBJ1-2	TGTGCCAGCAGCTTCGAGACAGACCATGGCTACACCTTC	CASSFETDHGYTF
NA	TRBV7-3	TRBD1	TRBJ1-1	TGTGCCAGCAGCGGTCCGGGACAGGGGAGAACTGAAGCTTTCTTT	CASSGPGQGRTEAFF
many	TRBV28	NA	TRBJ1-5	TGTGCCAGCACCCTCGCCCAAAATGGCAATCAGCCCCAGCATTTT	CASTLAQNGNQPQHF
many	TRBV3-1	NA	TRBJ2-7	TGTGCCAGCAGCCAAGCGGGAGAGGTGGGCGAGCAGTACTTC	CASSQAGEVGEQYF
few	TRBV27	TRBD1	TRBJ2-7	TGTGCCAGCAGAGGGACAGACGCCCTTCGCGAGCAGTACTTC	CASRGTDALREQYF
few	TRBV20-1	TRBD1	TRBJ2-7	TGCAGTGCCGGAGGGACAGGGGGGTTTTCCTACGAGCAGTACTTC	CSAGGTGGFSYEQYF
few	TRBV15	NA	TRBJ2-1	TGTGCCACCAGACCTACAGGGTACAATGAGCAGTTCTTC	CATRPTGYNEQFF
NA	TRBV27	TRBD1	TRBJ1-5	TGTGCCAGCAGTTCACAACAGGGGGGGGGTCAGCCCCAGCATTTT	CASSSQQGGGQPQHF
NA	TRBV7-2	TRBD1	TRBJ2-2	TGTGCCAGCAGCTCCGGGACAGGGCTAACGACCGGGGAGCTGTTTTTT	CASSSGTGLTTGELFF
many	TRBV6-1	TRBD2	TRBJ2-7	TGTGCCAGCAGAGAAAGCGGGAGGAGCTCCTACGAGCAGTACTTC	CASRESGRSSYEQYF
many	TRBV5-1	NA	TRBJ1-4	TGCGCCAGCAGCTTGGTCGGGAGTAATGAAAAACTGTTTTTT	CASSLVGSNEKLFF
few	TRBV4-1	NA	TRBJ2-7	TGCGCCAGCAGCCAAGTGGTTGACAGCTACGAGCAGTACTTC	CASSQVVDSYEQYF
NA	TRBV28	TRBD1	TRBJ2-4	TGTGCCAGCAGGGATGACAGGGGAGCCAAAAACATTCAGTACTTC	CASRDDRGAKNIQYF
many	TRBV20-1	NA	TRBJ2-1	TGCAGTGCGAGACCGGTGATGCGCAGGTTTGACAATGAGCAGTTCTTC	CSARPVMRRFDNEQFF
many	TRBV2	NA	TRBJ1-4	TGTGCCTCTATGCTTGGGGGCTCAACTAATGAAAAACTGTTTTTT	CASMLGGSTNEKLFF
few	TRBV30	NA	TRBJ2-2	TGTGCCTGGAGTAGGGACGGAGCCGGGGAGCTGTTTTTT	CAWSRDGAGELFF
many	TRBV7-8	TRBD2	TRBJ2-7	TGTGCCAGCAGCTTAGGAGCTAGCGGGAGCTCCTACGAGCAGTACTTC	CASSLGASGSSYEQYF